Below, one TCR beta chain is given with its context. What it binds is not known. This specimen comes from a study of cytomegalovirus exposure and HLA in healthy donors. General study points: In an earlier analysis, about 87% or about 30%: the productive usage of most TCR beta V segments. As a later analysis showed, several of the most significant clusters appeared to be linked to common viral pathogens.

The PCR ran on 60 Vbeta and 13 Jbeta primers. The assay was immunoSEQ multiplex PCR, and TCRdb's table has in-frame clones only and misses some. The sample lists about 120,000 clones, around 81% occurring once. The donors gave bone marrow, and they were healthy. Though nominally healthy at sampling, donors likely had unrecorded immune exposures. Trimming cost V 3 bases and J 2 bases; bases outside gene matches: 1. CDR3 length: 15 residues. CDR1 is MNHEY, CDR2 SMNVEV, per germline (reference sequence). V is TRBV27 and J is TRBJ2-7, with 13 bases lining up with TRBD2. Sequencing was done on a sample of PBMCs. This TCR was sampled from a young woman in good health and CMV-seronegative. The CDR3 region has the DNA TGTGCCAGCAGTTTGACTAGCGGGAGGACCTACGAGCAGTACTTC. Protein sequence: CASSLTSGRTYEQYF.